The 3 T cell receptor beta chains reported below all come from one sample, sequenced in a study of CD8+ T cells in alopecia areata. Reverse transcription of extracted RNA yielded cDNA, which provided the sequencing template. The table came from immunoSEQ multiplex PCR; TCRdb's copy has only in-frame clones and leaves some out. The sample yields 200,000 to 250,000 clones, about three fifths seen once. The treatment: oral pan-JAK inhibitor, 5-10 mg twice daily. Sequences were derived from CD4+ T cells sorted from blood, sampled at week 4, from a patient treated with tofacitinib. These receptors were taken from a human donor with alopecia areata.

This clone has only a few counts. The CDR3 is CASSPLGGGRGNTIYF. CDR3 DNA: TGTGCCAGCAGCCCCTTAGGGGGGGGACGAGGAAACACCATATATTTT. V usage is TRBV5-6 and J usage is TRBJ1-3, with D possibly TRBD1 on 6 matching bases. Per the germline V gene, CDR1 is SGHDT and CDR2 is YYEEEE. V was clipped by 4 bases and J by 4 bases, with 18 bases between them. The CDR3 has 16 residues.

V and J are TRBV5-1 and TRBJ2-5; D remains unclear. The V gene's germline CDR1 is SGHRS and CDR2 YFSETQ. This CDR3 has 14 residues. V was pared by 0 bases and J by 3 bases, with 9 bases between. CDR3 region: CASSLAGTEETQYF. The CDR3 bases are TGCGCCAGCAGCTTGGCCGGAACGGAAGAGACCCAGTACTTC.

In its sample, this clone was seen once. Other nucleotide sequences from this sample produce the same CDR3. This chain connects TRBV30 to TRBJ1-5; D possibly corresponds to TRBD1 (6 bases). Looked up from germline, CDR1 is GTSNPN and CDR2 is SVGIG (reference sequence). This CDR3 has 14 amino acids. The V gene lost 3 bases and the J gene lost 2 bases, with 11 bases spanning the gap. This chain's CDR3 is CAWSVGARNQPQHF. For the CDR3, the DNA is TGTGCCTGGAGCGTGGGGGCCCGCAATCAGCCCCAGCATTTT. The full variable domain, its missing parts supplied by reference TRBV30 and TRBJ1-5, is SQTIHQWPATLVQPVGSPLSLECTVEGTSNPNLYWYRQAAGRGLQLLFYSVGIGQISSEVPQNLSASRPQDRQFILSSKKLLLSDSGFYLCAWSVGARNQPQHFGDGTRLSIL.